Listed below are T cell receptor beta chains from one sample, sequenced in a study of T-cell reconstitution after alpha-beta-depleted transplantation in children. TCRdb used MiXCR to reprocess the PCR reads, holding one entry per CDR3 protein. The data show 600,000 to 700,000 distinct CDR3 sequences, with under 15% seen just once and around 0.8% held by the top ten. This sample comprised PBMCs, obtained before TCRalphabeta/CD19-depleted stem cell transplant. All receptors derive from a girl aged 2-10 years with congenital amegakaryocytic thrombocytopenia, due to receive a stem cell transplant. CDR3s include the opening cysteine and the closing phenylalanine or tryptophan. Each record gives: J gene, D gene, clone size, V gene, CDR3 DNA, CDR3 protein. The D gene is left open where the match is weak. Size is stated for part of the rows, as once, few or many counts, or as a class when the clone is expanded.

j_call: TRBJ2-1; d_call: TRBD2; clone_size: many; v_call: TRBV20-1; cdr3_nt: TGCAGTGCTAGAGATCTAGCGGGAGGTCGGAATGAGCAGTTCTTC; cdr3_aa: CSARDLAGGRNEQFF
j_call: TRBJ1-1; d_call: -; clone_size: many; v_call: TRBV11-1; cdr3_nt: TGTGCCAGCAGCTTAGTTCCGGGGGCGGACGTCAAGTTGAACACTGAAGCTTTCTTT; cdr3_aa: CASSLVPGADVKLNTEAFF
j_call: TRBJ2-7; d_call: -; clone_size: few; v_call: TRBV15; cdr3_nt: TGTGCCACCAGCACAGAAATTGGTATCCTTTACGAGCAGTACTTC; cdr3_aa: CATSTEIGILYEQYF
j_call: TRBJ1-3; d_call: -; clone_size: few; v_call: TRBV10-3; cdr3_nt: TGTGCCGGGGGGGGTGACTCTGGAAACACCATATATTTT; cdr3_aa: CAGGGDSGNTIYF
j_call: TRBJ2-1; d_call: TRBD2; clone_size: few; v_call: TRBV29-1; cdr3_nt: TGCAGCGTCCTAGGGGCGGGGGAATACAATGAGCAGTTCTTC; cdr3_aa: CSVLGAGEYNEQFF
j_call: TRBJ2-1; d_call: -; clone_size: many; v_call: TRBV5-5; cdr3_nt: TGTGCCAGCAGCCCCTTTGAGAACTCCTACAATGAGCAGTTCTTC; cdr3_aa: CASSPFENSYNEQFF
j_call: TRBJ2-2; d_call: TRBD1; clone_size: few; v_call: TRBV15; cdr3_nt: TGTGCCACCAGCGAGGACAGGGGGATCGGGGAGCTGTTTTTT; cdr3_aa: CATSEDRGIGELFF
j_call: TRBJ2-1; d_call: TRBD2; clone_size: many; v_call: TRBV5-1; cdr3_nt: TGCGCCAGCAGCTCATCGACTAGCGGGAGCTACAATGAGCAGTTCTTC; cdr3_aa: CASSSSTSGSYNEQFF
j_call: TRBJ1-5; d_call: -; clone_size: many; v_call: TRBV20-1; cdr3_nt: TGCAGTGCGGTTGGGGTTTATAGCAATCAGCCCCAGCATTTT; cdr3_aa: CSAVGVYSNQPQHF
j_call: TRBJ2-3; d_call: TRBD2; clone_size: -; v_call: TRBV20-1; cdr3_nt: TGCAGTGCTAGGGGTCAAAGGGGTAGCGGGATTTCAGATACGCAGTATTTT; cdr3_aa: CSARGQRGSGISDTQYF